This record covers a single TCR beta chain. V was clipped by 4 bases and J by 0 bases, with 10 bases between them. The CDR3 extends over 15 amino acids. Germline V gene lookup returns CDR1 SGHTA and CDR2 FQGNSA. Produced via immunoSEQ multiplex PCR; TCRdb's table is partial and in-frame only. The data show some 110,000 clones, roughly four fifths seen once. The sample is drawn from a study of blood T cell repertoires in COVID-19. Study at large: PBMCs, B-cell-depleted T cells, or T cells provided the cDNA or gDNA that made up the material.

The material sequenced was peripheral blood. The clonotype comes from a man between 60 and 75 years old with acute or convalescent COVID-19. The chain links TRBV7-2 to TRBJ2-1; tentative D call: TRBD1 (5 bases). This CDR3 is CASSSQARSYNEQFF. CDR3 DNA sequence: TGTGCCAGCAGCTCACAGGCCCGCTCCTACAATGAGCAGTTCTTC.